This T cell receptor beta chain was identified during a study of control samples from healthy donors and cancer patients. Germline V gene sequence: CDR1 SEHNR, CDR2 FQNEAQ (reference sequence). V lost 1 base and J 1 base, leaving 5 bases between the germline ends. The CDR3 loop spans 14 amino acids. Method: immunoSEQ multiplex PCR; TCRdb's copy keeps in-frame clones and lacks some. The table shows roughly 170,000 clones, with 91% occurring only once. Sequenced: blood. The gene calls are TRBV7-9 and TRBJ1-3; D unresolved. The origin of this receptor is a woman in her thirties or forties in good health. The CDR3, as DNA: TGTGCCAGCAGCTTAGACCGGTCTGGAAACACCATATATTTT. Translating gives CASSLDRSGNTIYF.